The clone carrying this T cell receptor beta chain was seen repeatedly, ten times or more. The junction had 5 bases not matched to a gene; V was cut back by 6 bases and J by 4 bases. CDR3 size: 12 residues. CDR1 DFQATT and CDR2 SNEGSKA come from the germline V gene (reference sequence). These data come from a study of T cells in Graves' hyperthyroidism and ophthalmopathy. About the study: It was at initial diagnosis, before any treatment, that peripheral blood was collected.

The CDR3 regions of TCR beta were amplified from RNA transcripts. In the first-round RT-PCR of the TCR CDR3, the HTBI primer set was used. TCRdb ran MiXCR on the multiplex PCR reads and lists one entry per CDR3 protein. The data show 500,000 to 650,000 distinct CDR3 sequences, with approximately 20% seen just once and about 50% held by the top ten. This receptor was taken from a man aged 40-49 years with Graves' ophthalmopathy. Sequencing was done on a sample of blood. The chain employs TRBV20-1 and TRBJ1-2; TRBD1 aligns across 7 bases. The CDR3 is CSALQGTYGYTF. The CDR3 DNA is TGCAGTGCGTTACAGGGGACCTATGGCTACACCTTC.